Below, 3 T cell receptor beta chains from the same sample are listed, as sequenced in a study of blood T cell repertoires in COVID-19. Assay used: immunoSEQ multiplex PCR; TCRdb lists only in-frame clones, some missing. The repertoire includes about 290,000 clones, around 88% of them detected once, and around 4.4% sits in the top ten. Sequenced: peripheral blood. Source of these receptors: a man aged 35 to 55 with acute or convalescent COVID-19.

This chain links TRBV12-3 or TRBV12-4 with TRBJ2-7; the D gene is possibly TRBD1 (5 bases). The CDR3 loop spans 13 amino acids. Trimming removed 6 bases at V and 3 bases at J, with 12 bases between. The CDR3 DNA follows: TGTGCCAGCAGCATACAGGTGCGCTACGAGCAGTACTTC. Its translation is CASSIQVRYEQYF.

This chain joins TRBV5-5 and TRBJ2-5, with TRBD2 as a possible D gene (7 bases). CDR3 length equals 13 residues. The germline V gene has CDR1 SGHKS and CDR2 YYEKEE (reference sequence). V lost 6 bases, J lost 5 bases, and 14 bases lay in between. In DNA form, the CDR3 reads TGTGCCAGCAACGTCGGGGGGCGGGAGACCCAGTACTTC. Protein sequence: CASNVGGRETQYF.

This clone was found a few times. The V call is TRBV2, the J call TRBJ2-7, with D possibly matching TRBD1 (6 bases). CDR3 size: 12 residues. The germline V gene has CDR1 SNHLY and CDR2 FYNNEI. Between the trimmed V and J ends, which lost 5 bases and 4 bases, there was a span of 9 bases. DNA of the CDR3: TGTGCCAGCAGTCCACAGGGTTACGAGCAGTACTTC. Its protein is CASSPQGYEQYF.